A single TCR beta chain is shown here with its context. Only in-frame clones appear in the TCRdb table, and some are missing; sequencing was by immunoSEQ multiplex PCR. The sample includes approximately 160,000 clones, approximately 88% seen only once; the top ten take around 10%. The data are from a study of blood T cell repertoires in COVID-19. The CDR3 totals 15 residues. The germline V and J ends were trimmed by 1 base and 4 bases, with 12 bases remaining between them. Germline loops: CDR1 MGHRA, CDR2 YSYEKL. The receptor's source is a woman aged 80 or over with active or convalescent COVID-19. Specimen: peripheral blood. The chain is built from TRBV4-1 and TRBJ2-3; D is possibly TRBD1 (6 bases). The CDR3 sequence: CASSQGGLTADTQYF. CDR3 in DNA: TGCGCCAGCAGCCAAGGGGGGCTGACGGCAGATACGCAGTATTTT.